Below are 14 T cell receptor beta chains sequenced from a single sample in a study of CD8+CD57+ T cells in acquired aplastic anemia. The TCR beta profiling, which covered VDJ combination and CDR3 sequence, was carried out using genomic DNA as the template. TCRdb ran MiXCR on the reads and lists one entry per CDR3 protein. The data hold more than 250,000 distinct CDR3 sequences, with 50% to 70% observed a single time. Material: sorted CD4+, CD8+, or CD8+CD57+ T cells (not recorded which) from PBMCs. The receptors derive from a human donor with severe aplastic anemia or a healthy control (not recorded which).

The chain joins TRBV20-1 to TRBJ2-7; the D gene is possibly TRBD1 (8 bases). Trimming pared 0 bases from V and 4 bases from J, leaving 13 bases between. The CDR3 contains 14 residues. Germline CDR1 is DFQATT and CDR2 is SNEGSKA (reference sequence). The CDR3 protein is CSARDGQGGYEQYF. Here the CDR3 DNA reads TGCAGTGCTAGAGATGGACAGGGAGGGTACGAGCAGTACTTC.

V and J are TRBV27 and TRBJ1-5; D ambiguous. The germline CDR1 and CDR2 sequences are MNHEY and SMNVEV (reference sequence). The CDR3 length is 17 residues. With 2 bases removed from V and 2 bases from J, the gap between germline ends came to 16 bases. The CDR3 DNA reads TGTGCCAGCAGTTTAATCTTCAGTGGGCGACGCAATCAGCCCCAGCATTTT. It is translated as CASSLIFSGRRNQPQHF.

In this sample, this clonotype turned up many times. The CDR3 reads CASSIGPGQGAYEQYF. For the CDR3, the DNA is TGTGCCAGTAGTATCGGGCCGGGACAGGGGGCCTACGAGCAGTACTTC. The chain has TRBV19 and TRBJ2-7; 11 bases are a match to TRBD1. Germline V gene data show CDR1 as LNHDA and CDR2 as SQIVND (reference sequence). Trimming cost V 3 bases and J 2 bases; bases outside gene matches: 6. This CDR3 has 16 residues.

The chain links TRBV20-1 to TRBJ2-7; 9 positions match TRBD1. The CDR3 consists of 16 residues. After removal of 2 bases from V and 1 base from J, the junction contained 9 bases not matched to a gene. Germline assignment: CDR1 DFQATT and CDR2 SNEGSKA (reference sequence). The CDR3 loop is CSARKPGTGLSYEQYF. For the CDR3, the DNA is TGCAGTGCTAGAAAACCCGGGACAGGGTTATCCTACGAGCAGTACTTC.

About this clonotype: Sequence at one end of the junction differs from germline and may be a read error. This chain joins TRBV3-1 and TRBJ1-5, with D tentatively TRBD1 (5 bases). The germline V gene has CDR1 LGHDT and CDR2 YNNKEL (reference sequence). This CDR3 spans 15 amino acids. The CDR3 loop is CAGSQGGGSNQPQHF. CDR3 in DNA: TGTGCCGGCAGCCAAGGTGGGGGAAGCAATCAGCCCCAGCATTTT.

This rearrangement joins TRBV7-6 to TRBJ2-3; TRBD2 aligns across 8 bases. The V gene's germline CDR1 is SGHVS and CDR2 FNYEAQ. The CDR3 has 13 amino acids. V was clipped by 5 bases and J by 6 bases; unmatched bases: 4. The CDR3 loop is CASSTQRGDTQYF. As DNA, the CDR3 is TGTGCCAGCAGCACTCAGCGGGGGGATACGCAGTATTTT.

The V and J genes are TRBV24-1 and TRBJ2-5, with D maybe TRBD2 (6 bases). The CDR3 totals 13 residues. Trimming took off 9 bases at V and 5 bases at J, with 15 bases between the two ends. Per the germline V gene, CDR1 is KGHDR and CDR2 is SFDVKD. The CDR3 loop reads CATGGDQGETQYF. The DNA for the CDR3 is TGTGCCACCGGAGGGGACCAAGGGGAGACCCAGTACTTC.

This rearrangement joins TRBV20-1 to TRBJ2-1; 9 positions agree with TRBD1. The V gene end was trimmed by 2 bases and the J gene end by 8 bases; junction bases not matched to a gene: 13. There are 16 residues in the CDR3. Germline CDR1 reads DFQATT; CDR2 reads SNEGSKA (reference sequence). The CDR3 bases are TGCAGTGCTAGACCAACCGGGACAGGGATGATGGATGAGCAGTTCTTC. Translated, it gives CSARPTGTGMMDEQFF.

In its sample, this clonotype was seen many times. The V and J genes are TRBV3-1 and TRBJ2-1; possible D gene TRBD2, 6 bases. The germline gives CDR1 LGHDT, CDR2 YNNKEL (reference sequence). Trimming took off 1 base at V and 4 bases at J, with 14 bases between the two ends. CDR3 length equals 16 residues. CDR3: CASSQGSLANYNEQFF. CDR3 DNA sequence: TGTGCCAGCAGCCAAGGCTCACTAGCTAATTACAATGAGCAGTTCTTC.

In this sample, this clonotype turned up once. The chain couples TRBV20-1 to TRBJ2-7, with D maybe TRBD2 (6 bases). Germline V lookup: CDR1 DFQATT, CDR2 SNEGSKA (reference sequence). The CDR3 is 13 residues long. Trimming took off 1 base at V and 7 bases at J, with 14 bases between the two ends. The CDR3 loop is CSARGGAGFEQYF. CDR3 sequence (DNA): TGCAGTGCTAGAGGCGGGGCAGGTTTTGAGCAGTACTTC.

This clonotype was observed a few times. This chain connects TRBV24-1 to TRBJ2-5; D perhaps matches TRBD1 (6 bases). Germline CDR1 and CDR2: KGHDR and SFDVKD. The germline V and J ends were trimmed by 4 bases and 3 bases, with 14 bases remaining between them. The CDR3 covers 15 residues. The CDR3 DNA sequence: TGTGCCACCAGTGAATCGGGACACTCAAAAGAGACCCAGTACTTC. This codes for CATSESGHSKETQYF.

Points on this clonotype: Just one base apart from a much larger clone, this may be a read error. The chain uses TRBV6-5 and TRBJ1-3; TRBD1 is a possible D gene (6 bases). CDR1 and CDR2 (germline): MNHEY, SVGAGI. The CDR3 is made up of 16 amino acids. The CDR3 loop reads CACSYRQAVSGNTIYF. CDR3 coding DNA: TGTGCCTGCAGTTACCGACAGGCAGTTTCTGGAAACACCATATATTTT.

The chain has TRBV7-3 and TRBJ2-5; D not certain. Trimming removed 5 bases at V and 3 bases at J, with 10 bases between. Germline V gives CDR1 SGHTA, CDR2 FQGTGA. This CDR3 is 13 amino acids long. The CDR3 here is CASSEHPKETQYF. The CDR3 coding sequence is TGTGCCAGCAGCGAACATCCTAAAGAGACCCAGTACTTC.

This clonotype was counted between two and nine times. The chain couples TRBV24-1 to TRBJ1-1; D is possibly TRBD1 (6 bases). V was shortened by 4 bases and J by 8 bases, with 7 bases between the two germline ends. The CDR3 runs to 11 residues. Germline assignment: CDR1 KGHDR and CDR2 SFDVKD. CDR3 in amino acids: CATSEGGEAFF. In DNA, the CDR3 is TGTGCCACCAGTGAGGGGGGCGAAGCTTTCTTT.